The 20 T cell receptor beta chains below come from one sample, sequenced in a study of OX40 agonist ivuxolimab in advanced cancers. Sequencing was performed with immunoSEQ multiplex PCR; in TCRdb, only in-frame clones are kept and a portion is missing. The sample lists around 98,000 clones; roughly 87% were seen once. The source was CD4+ or CD8+ T cells sorted from blood, collected in a trial of the OX40 agonist ivuxolimab. The receptor set was obtained from an adult with an advanced solid tumor such as melanoma, head and neck, liver or kidney cancer.

This clone was detected once. The chain couples TRBV7-6 to TRBJ2-2, with D unclear. V was trimmed by 3 bases and J by 3 bases, leaving 5 bases between them. The CDR3 has 13 residues. The germline V gene has CDR1 SGHVS and CDR2 FNYEAQ. The CDR3 region is CASSFGDTGELFF. The CDR3 region has the DNA TGTGCCAGCAGCTTTGGGGACACCGGGGAGCTGTTTTTT.

The chain combines TRBV2 with TRBJ1-1; the match to TRBD1 covers 9 bases. There are 17 residues in the CDR3. V trimming: 1 base; J trimming: 6 bases; junction bases outside the gene matches: 12. The V gene's germline CDR1 is SNHLY and CDR2 FYNNEI. The CDR3 reads CASSEGLTGTGRSEAFF. The CDR3 nucleotides read TGTGCCAGCAGTGAAGGGCTGACGGGGACAGGGAGGTCTGAAGCTTTCTTT.

This clone was seen a few times. CDR3 sequence reads: CASSLVDRDSPREQYF. In nucleotides, the CDR3 is TGTGCCAGCAGCTTAGTGGATCGGGACTCCCCGAGGGAGCAGTACTTC. This chain joins TRBV5-6 and TRBJ2-7; the D gene is possibly TRBD2 (6 bases). Germline loops: CDR1 SGHDT, CDR2 YYEEEE. The CDR3 is 16 residues long. V dropped 2 bases and J dropped 7 bases, with 22 bases sitting between them.

This chain uses TRBV2 with TRBJ1-2; no reliable D call. CDR1 and CDR2 from the germline V gene are SNHLY and FYNNEI. The V end was cut by 4 bases, the J end by 4 bases, with 7 bases between. The CDR3 is 12 residues long. CDR3 in amino acids: CASSGRIYGYTF. The DNA of the CDR3 is TGTGCCAGCAGTGGACGGATCTATGGCTACACCTTC.

This clone occurred once. This CDR3 reads CAKTGQGGGYTF. CDR3 sequence (DNA): TGTGCCAAAACGGGACAGGGCGGTGGCTACACCTTC. The rearrangement uses TRBV7-2 and TRBJ1-2; 9 nucleotides align to TRBD1. The CDR3 has 12 residues. V shed 10 bases and J 7 bases; nucleotides not matched to a gene: 7. Germline CDR1 reads SGHTA; CDR2 reads FQGNSA.

In DNA form, the CDR3 reads TGTGCCAGCAGCCAAGATAGGGGGGCCACAGATACGCAGTATTTT. Translated: CASSQDRGATDTQYF. V and J are TRBV4-2 and TRBJ2-3, with D perhaps assigned TRBD1 or TRBD2 (6 bases each). The V gene's germline CDR1 is LGHNA and CDR2 YNFKEQ. V was clipped by 0 bases and J by 2 bases, with 9 bases between them. The CDR3 length is 15 residues.

The genes are TRBV7-9 and TRBJ2-5; D is unclear. The ends were cut back, 4 bases at V and 2 bases at J, with 8 bases in the middle. The V gene's germline CDR1 is SEHNR and CDR2 FQNEAQ (reference sequence). The CDR3 runs to 13 residues. CDR3 nucleotides: TGTGCCAGCAGCTATAGAATTCAAGAGACCCAGTACTTC. Amino acids: CASSYRIQETQYF. Filled out from reference TRBV7-9 and TRBJ2-5, the complete variable domain reads DTGVSQNPRHKITKRGQNVTFRCDPISEHNRLYWYRQTLGQGPEFLTYFQNEAQLEKSRLLSDRFSAERPKGSFSTLEIQRTEQGDSAMYLCASSYRIQETQYFGPGTRLLVL.

This rearrangement joins TRBV11-2 to TRBJ2-5; no clear D gene. The length of the CDR3 is 11 residues. The V and J ends lost 5 bases and 1 base respectively, with 2 bases between them. The germline V gene has CDR1 SGHAT and CDR2 FQNNGV. The CDR3 loop is CASSPQETQYF. In DNA form, the CDR3 reads TGTGCCAGCAGCCCCCAAGAGACCCAGTACTTC.

The chain links TRBV2 to TRBJ2-4, with TRBD1 as a possible D gene (5 bases). The CDR3 runs to 13 residues. V was shortened by 4 bases and J by 6 bases, with 10 bases between the two germline ends. Germline V gene data show CDR1 as SNHLY and CDR2 as FYNNEI. The CDR3 loop reads CASSVGQRNIQYF. CDR3 DNA sequence: TGTGCCAGCAGTGTGGGGCAAAGAAACATTCAGTACTTC.

The chain couples TRBV18 to TRBJ2-5, with 9 bases identical to TRBD1. Unmatched junction bases numbered 3, after V lost 0 bases and J lost 4 bases. CDR1 is KGHSH, CDR2 LQKENI, per germline. The CDR3 totals 15 residues. The CDR3 protein is CASSPPGQGLETQYF. The CDR3 DNA is TGTGCCAGCTCACCACCGGGACAGGGATTAGAGACCCAGTACTTC.

The V gene is TRBV2, the J gene TRBJ1-2; TRBD1 might be the D (6 bases). CDR3 length: 14 amino acids. Germline values: CDR1 SNHLY, CDR2 FYNNEI. V dropped 3 bases and J dropped 2 bases, with 10 bases sitting between them. The CDR3 loop reads CASSDGGLNYGYTF. The CDR3 nucleotides read TGTGCCAGCAGTGATGGGGGGCTGAACTATGGCTACACCTTC.

This sequence joins TRBV7-2 and TRBJ2-1; D remains ambiguous. Trimming removed 1 base at V and 0 bases at J, with 4 bases between. Germline V gene data show CDR1 as SGHTA and CDR2 as FQGNSA. This CDR3 has 14 amino acids. CDR3 amino acids: CASSLDPSYNEQFF. The CDR3, as DNA: TGTGCCAGCAGCTTAGATCCCTCCTACAATGAGCAGTTCTTC.

This rearrangement joins TRBV5-8 to TRBJ1-5, with D uncertain. V lost 0 bases and J lost 0, with 7 bases in between. This CDR3 is built from 15 residues. CDR1 and CDR2 from the germline V gene are SGHTS and YDEGEE. CDR3: CASSLGTLSNQPQHF. CDR3 sequence (DNA): TGTGCCAGCAGCTTGGGGACTCTTAGCAATCAGCCCCAGCATTTT.

The gene calls are TRBV6-5 and TRBJ2-2; TRBD1 matches at 9 bases. CDR3 length: 15 residues. The V segment lost 6 bases and the J segment 3 bases; nucleotides outside the gene matches: 5. The germline V gene has CDR1 MNHEY and CDR2 SVGAGI. In nucleotides, the CDR3 is TGTGCCAGCAGAAGGGACAGGGAGGACACCGGGGAGCTGTTTTTT. This encodes CASRRDREDTGELFF.

This rearrangement joins TRBV10-3 to TRBJ1-2; D is perhaps TRBD1 (5 bases). Trimming cost V 6 bases and J 7 bases, with 12 bases left between them. The CDR3 is made up of 12 amino acids. Per the germline V gene, CDR1 is ENHRY and CDR2 is SYGVKD. Written as DNA, the CDR3 is TGTGCCATCAGCCAGGGTGGGAGTGGCTACACCTTC. Amino acids: CAISQGGSGYTF.

For this clone: Because the CDR3's place on the DNA is in doubt, the DNA is left out and the CDR3 is given as listed by TCRdb. This chain connects TRBV10-1 to TRBJ2-1; the table's D call TRBD2 went unverified against the DNA. The CDR3 sequence runs 14 residues, both termini included. The V gene's germline CDR1 is WNHNN and CDR2 SYGVQD (reference sequence). This chain's CDR3 is CASSESFGGGIPFF.

The CDR3 coding sequence is TGCGCCAGCAGCTTGGGGACCGGGGATGGAGAGACCCAGTACTTC. Translating it yields CASSLGTGDGETQYF. V usage is TRBV5-1 and J usage is TRBJ2-5, with a possible D match to TRBD2 (5 bases). Germline-derived CDR1 and CDR2 are SGHRS and YFSETQ. The CDR3 runs 15 residues. V was clipped by 0 bases and J by 4 bases, with 13 bases between them.

V gene TRBV10-3 combines with J gene TRBJ2-7, with 8 nucleotides matching TRBD1. This CDR3 spans 14 amino acids. The V gene's germline CDR1 is ENHRY and CDR2 SYGVKD. Losses at the gene ends were 7 bases for V and 6 bases for J; bases not matched to a gene: 11. This CDR3 reads CAITPGTGRVEQYF. In DNA form, the CDR3 reads TGTGCCATCACACCCGGGACAGGACGGGTCGAGCAGTACTTC.

The CDR3 here is CASSPGLGSSYEQYF. The CDR3 DNA reads as TGTGCCAGCTCACCGGGACTAGGGAGCTCCTACGAGCAGTACTTC. The chain combines TRBV18 with TRBJ2-7; 8 bases are a match to TRBD2. V shed 3 bases and J 0 bases; nucleotides not matched to a gene: 4. In germline, CDR1 is KGHSH, CDR2 LQKENI. This CDR3 spans 15 amino acids.

V and J are TRBV28 and TRBJ2-5; 11 nucleotides line up with TRBD2. Trimming at V came to 5 bases and at J to 4 bases, leaving 6 bases not matched to a gene. There are 15 residues in the CDR3. From germline, CDR1 is MDHEN and CDR2 SYDVKM. CDR3 protein: CASSPASGGRETQYF. Here the CDR3 DNA reads TGTGCCAGCAGTCCCGCTAGCGGGGGGAGAGAGACCCAGTACTTC.